What follows describes a single T cell receptor beta chain. The sample belongs to a study of blood T cell repertoires in COVID-19. Study-wide background: The United States, Italy and Spain were the sources of the acute and convalescent COVID-19 samples. T cells, B-cell-depleted T cells, or PBMCs supplied cDNA or gDNA.

The CDR3 length is 14 residues. Germline V gene sequence: CDR1 SGHTA, CDR2 FQGNSA. V shed 1 base and J shed 7 bases, with 10 bases lying between them. In the authors' workflow: Estimation of nucleated cell counts relied on the amplification of reference gene primers. Here immunoSEQ multiplex PCR was the method, and the copy in TCRdb shows in-frame clones only, minus some. The D gene and trimming were derived from the DNA, and the V and J assignments and clone size from that table. The table records about 150,000 clones, around nine tenths of them present only once. Sequencing input: peripheral blood. The receptor comes from a man aged 50-59 years who had recovered from COVID-19. The V call is TRBV7-2, the J call TRBJ2-2; possible D gene TRBD1, 5 bases. The CDR3 loop reads CASSLGTPGGELFF. CDR3 nucleotide sequence: TGTGCCAGCAGCTTAGGGACACCAGGCGGGGAGCTGTTTTTT.